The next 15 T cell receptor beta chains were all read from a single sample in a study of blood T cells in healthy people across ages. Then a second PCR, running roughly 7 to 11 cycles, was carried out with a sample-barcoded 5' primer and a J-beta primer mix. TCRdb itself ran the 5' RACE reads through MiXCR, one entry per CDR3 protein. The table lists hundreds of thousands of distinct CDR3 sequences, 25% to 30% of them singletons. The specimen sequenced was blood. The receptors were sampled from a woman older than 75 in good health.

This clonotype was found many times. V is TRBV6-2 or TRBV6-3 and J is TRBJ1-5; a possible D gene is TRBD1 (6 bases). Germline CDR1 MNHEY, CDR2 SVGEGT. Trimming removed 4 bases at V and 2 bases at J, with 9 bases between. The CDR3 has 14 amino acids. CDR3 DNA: TGTGCCAGCAGTTCGACAGGCCGCAATCAGCCCCAGCATTTT. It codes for CASSSTGRNQPQHF.

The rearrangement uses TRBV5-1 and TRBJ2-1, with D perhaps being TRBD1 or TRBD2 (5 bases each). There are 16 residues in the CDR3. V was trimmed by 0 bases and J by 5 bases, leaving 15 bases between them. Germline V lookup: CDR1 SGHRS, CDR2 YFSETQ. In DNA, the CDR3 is TGCGCCAGCAGCTTGGGGCACAGGCCGGGACACAATGAGCAGTTCTTC. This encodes CASSLGHRPGHNEQFF.

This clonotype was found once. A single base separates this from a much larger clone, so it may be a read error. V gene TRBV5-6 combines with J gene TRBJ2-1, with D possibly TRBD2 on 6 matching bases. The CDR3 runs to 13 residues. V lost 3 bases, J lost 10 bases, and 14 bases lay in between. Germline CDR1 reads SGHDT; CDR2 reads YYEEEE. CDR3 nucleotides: TGTGCCAGCAGCTCGGAAGGGGCGGGGGAGCAGTTCTTC. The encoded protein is CASSSEGAGEQFF.

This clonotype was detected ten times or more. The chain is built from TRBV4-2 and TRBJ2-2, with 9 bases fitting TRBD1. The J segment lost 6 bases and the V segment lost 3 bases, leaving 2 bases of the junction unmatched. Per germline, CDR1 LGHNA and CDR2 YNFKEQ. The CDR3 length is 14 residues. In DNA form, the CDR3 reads TGTGCCAGCAGCCACGGGACAGGGTCCGGGGAGCTGTTTTTT. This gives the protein CASSHGTGSGELFF.

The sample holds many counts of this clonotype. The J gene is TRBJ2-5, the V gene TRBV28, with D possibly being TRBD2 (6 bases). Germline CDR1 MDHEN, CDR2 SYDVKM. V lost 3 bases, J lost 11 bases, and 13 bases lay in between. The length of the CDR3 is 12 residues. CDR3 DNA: TGTGCCAGCAGTTTGTTAGGCGGGGAGCAGTACTTC. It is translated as CASSLLGGEQYF.

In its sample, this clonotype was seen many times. CDR3 sequence (DNA): TGTGCCAGCAGTTTTACTAGCGGGGAGGAGACCCAGTACTTC. The encoded protein is CASSFTSGEETQYF. This chain joins TRBV5-6 and TRBJ2-5; 10 bases are shared with TRBD2. Germline V gene lookup returns CDR1 SGHDT and CDR2 YYEEEE. The CDR3 runs 14 residues. V dropped 5 bases and J dropped 5; count of bases not matched to a gene: 6.

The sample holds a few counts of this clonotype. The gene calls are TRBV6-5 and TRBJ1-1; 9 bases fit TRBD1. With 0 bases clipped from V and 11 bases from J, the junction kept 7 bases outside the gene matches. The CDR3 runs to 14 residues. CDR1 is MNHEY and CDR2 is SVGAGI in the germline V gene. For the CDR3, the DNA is TGTGCCAGCAGTTACTCGACCACAGGGGGCAATGCTTTCTTT. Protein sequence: CASSYSTTGGNAFF.

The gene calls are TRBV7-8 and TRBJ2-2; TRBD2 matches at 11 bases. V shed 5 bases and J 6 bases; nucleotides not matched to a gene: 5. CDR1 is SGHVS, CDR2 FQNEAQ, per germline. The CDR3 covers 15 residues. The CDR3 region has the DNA TGTGCCAGCAGCACAACTAGCGGGGGTTCCGGGGAGCTGTTTTTT. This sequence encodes CASSTTSGGSGELFF.

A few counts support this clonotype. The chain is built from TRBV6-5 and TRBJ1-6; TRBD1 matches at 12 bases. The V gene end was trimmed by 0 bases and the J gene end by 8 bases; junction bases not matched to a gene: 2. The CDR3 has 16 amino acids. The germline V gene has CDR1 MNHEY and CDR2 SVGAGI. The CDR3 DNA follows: TGTGCCAGCAGTTACTCTGGGACAGGGGGCGATTCACCCCTCCACTTT. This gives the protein CASSYSGTGGDSPLHF.

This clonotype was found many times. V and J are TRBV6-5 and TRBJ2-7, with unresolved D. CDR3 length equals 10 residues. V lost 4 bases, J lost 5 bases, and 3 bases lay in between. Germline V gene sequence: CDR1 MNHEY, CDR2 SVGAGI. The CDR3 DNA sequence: TGTGCCAGCAGTTTGGACGAGCAGTACTTC. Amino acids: CASSLDEQYF.

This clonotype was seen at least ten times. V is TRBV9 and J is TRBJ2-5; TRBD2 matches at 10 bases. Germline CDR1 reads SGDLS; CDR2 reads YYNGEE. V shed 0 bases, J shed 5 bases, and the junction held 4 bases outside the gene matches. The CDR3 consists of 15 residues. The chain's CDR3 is CASSVVDSGGETQYF. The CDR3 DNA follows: TGTGCCAGCAGCGTAGTGGATAGCGGGGGGGAGACCCAGTACTTC.

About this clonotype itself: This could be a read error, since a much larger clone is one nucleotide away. The CDR3 sequence: CASRAFGGGETQFF. The CDR3 coding sequence is TGTGCCAGCAGAGCCTTTGGGGGGGGAGAGACCCAGTTCTTC. The gene calls are TRBV7-9 and TRBJ2-1; 7 nucleotides line up with TRBD2. CDR1 and CDR2 (germline): SEHNR, FQNEAQ (reference sequence). With 6 bases clipped from V and 13 bases from J, the junction kept 15 bases outside the gene matches. This CDR3 spans 14 amino acids.

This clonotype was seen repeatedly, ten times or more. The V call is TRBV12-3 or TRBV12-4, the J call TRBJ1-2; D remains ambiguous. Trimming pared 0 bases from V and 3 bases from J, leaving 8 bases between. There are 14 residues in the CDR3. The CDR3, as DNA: TGTGCCAGCAGTTTAGCCCAGGCCCACTATGGCTACACCTTC. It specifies CASSLAQAHYGYTF.

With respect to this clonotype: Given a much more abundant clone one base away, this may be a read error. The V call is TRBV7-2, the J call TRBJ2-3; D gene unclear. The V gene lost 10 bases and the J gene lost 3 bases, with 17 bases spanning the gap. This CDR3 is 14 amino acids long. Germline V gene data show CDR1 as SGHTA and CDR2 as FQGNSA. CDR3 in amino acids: CANSLPLVTDTQYF. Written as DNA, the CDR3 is TGTGCCAACAGTCTACCCCTAGTAACAGATACGCAGTATTTT.

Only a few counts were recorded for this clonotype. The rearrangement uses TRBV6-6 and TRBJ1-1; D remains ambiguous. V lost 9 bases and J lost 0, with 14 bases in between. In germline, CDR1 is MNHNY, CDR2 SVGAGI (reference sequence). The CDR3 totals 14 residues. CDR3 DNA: TGTGCCAGTAGCAGAAGAAGCTTGAACACTGAAGCTTTCTTT. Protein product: CASSRRSLNTEAFF.